Below, 31 T cell receptor beta chains from the same sample are listed, as sequenced in a study of CD8+ T cells in alopecia areata (dated by TCRdb to about 2018). Library generation was performed with the immunoSEQ multiplex PCR assay. For TCR sequencing, RNA was extracted from every sample and reverse transcribed into cDNA to serve as template. Sourced from immuneACCESS, this table was stored by TCRdb with only in-frame sequences that have V and J called. A share of the clones is absent; for the studies checked, an unresolved V gene accounts for under half, and the remainder has no known explanation. This sample comprises approximately 150,000 clones, around 47% of them detected only once. The ten biggest clones cover approximately 7% of the sample. Sequencing was done on a sample of CD4+ T cells sorted from blood. These receptor sequences come from a human donor with alopecia areata.

The chain joins TRBV28 to TRBJ2-4, with D possibly called TRBD1 or TRBD2 (5 bases each). This CDR3 is built from 16 residues. Between the trimmed V and J ends, which lost 5 bases and 6 bases, there was a span of 20 bases. From germline, CDR1 is MDHEN and CDR2 SYDVKM. CDR3 protein: CASSPGWQGLLNIQYF. The CDR3 DNA follows: TGTGCCAGCAGTCCGGGGTGGCAGGGTTTATTAAACATTCAGTACTTC. The full variable domain, with the rest looked up from reference TRBV28 and TRBJ2-4, is DVKVTQSSRYLVKRTGEKVFLECVQDMDHENMFWYRQDPGLGLRLIYFSYDVKMKEKGDIPEGYSVSREKKERFSLILESASTNQTSMYLCASSPGWQGLLNIQYFGAGTRLSVL.

The rearrangement links TRBV7-9 to TRBJ2-1; 12 bases fit TRBD2. CDR1 SEHNR and CDR2 FQNEAQ come from the germline V gene (reference sequence). This CDR3 spans 17 amino acids. V dropped 4 bases and J dropped 5; count of bases not matched to a gene: 9. CDR3 region: CASSSGLAGRRDNEQFF. The CDR3 bases are TGTGCCAGCAGCTCAGGACTAGCGGGACGTCGTGACAATGAGCAGTTCTTC.

There are a few counts of this clone. CDR3 nucleotides: TGTGCCACCGGACAGAAGATAGGGGAGACCCAGTACTTC. Protein: CATGQKIGETQYF. This rearrangement joins TRBV19 to TRBJ2-5; perhaps TRBD1 as D (6 bases). V lost 10 bases and J 5 bases, leaving 17 bases between the germline ends. This CDR3 contains 13 residues. Germline CDR1 is LNHDA and CDR2 is SQIVND (reference sequence).

The chain employs TRBV7-9 and TRBJ2-3, with D perhaps being TRBD1 or TRBD2 (5 bases each). The CDR3 totals 19 residues. V dropped 7 bases and J dropped 1 base, with 27 bases sitting between them. In germline, CDR1 is SEHNR, CDR2 FQNEAQ (reference sequence). The CDR3 nucleotides read TGTGCCAGCAAGAGTAAACGGGGCACCGGACCCTTCCGCACAGATACGCAGTATTTT. Its translation: CASKSKRGTGPFRTDTQYF.

This clone was observed a handful of times. The V and J genes are TRBV7-9 and TRBJ2-3; the D call may be TRBD1 or TRBD2 (5 bases each). The CDR3 has 15 residues. Germline loops: CDR1 SEHNR, CDR2 FQNEAQ (reference sequence). V dropped 8 bases and J dropped 4 bases, with 19 bases sitting between them. The CDR3 reads CASGGHSNQADTQYF. The CDR3 region has the DNA TGTGCCAGCGGAGGACACAGTAATCAGGCAGATACGCAGTATTTT. Looking up the rest from reference TRBV7-9 and TRBJ2-3 gives the full variable domain: DTGVSQNPRHKITKRGQNVTFRCDPISEHNRLYWYRQTLGQGPEFLTYFQNEAQLEKSRLLSDRFSAERPKGSFSTLEIQRTEQGDSAMYLCASGGHSNQADTQYFGPGTRLTVL.

In DNA, the CDR3 is TGCGCCAGCAGCTTGAGGGTGGGAGAGACCCAGTACTTC. Its protein product is CASSLRVGETQYF. The chain links TRBV5-1 to TRBJ2-5, with unresolved D. The germline V and J ends were trimmed by 1 base and 4 bases, with 8 bases remaining between them. CDR1 and CDR2 from the germline V gene are SGHRS and YFSETQ. This CDR3 spans 13 amino acids.

This clone was recorded a few times. This rearrangement joins TRBV19 to TRBJ1-5, with 7 bases matching TRBD1. CDR3 length: 14 amino acids. Germline assignment: CDR1 LNHDA and CDR2 SQIVND (reference sequence). Losses at the gene ends were 6 bases for V and 9 bases for J; bases not matched to a gene: 11. CDR3 in amino acids: CASSRQGLLGPQHF. The CDR3 region has the DNA TGTGCCAGTAGCAGACAGGGACTCCTCGGGCCCCAGCATTTT.

The chain couples TRBV6-1 to TRBJ2-5; TRBD1 aligns across 10 bases. CDR1 MNHNS and CDR2 SASEGT come from the germline V gene. There are 15 residues in the CDR3. V was pared by 6 bases and J by 4 bases, with 8 bases of the junction left unmatched. As DNA, the CDR3 is TGTGCCAGCAGCCAGACCGGGACAGGGGCAGAGACCCAGTACTTC. Translation: CASSQTGTGAETQYF.

This clone has a single count. The chain couples TRBV28 to TRBJ2-5; D call uncertain. The CDR3 has 12 amino acids. Trimming took off 5 bases at V and 4 bases at J, with 8 bases between the two ends. The germline V gene has CDR1 MDHEN and CDR2 SYDVKM. CDR3 nucleotides: TGTGCCAGCAGTCCCGGTGGAGAGACCCAGTACTTC. This encodes CASSPGGETQYF.

The J gene is TRBJ1-2, the V gene TRBV6-5, with D uncertain. The ends were cut back, 6 bases at V and 8 bases at J, with 19 bases in the middle. Germline V CDR1 and CDR2: MNHEY, SVGAGI. This CDR3 has 14 residues. The CDR3 DNA sequence: TGTGCCAGCAGCGGCCATCCCCCGTCGGGGGGCTACACCTTC. Protein: CASSGHPPSGGYTF.

This chain links TRBV29-1 with TRBJ1-1; D is unresolved. The CDR3 length is 12 residues. CDR1 and CDR2 from the germline V gene are SQVTM and ANQGSEA. V lost 5 bases and J lost 2, with 9 bases in between. The CDR3 sequence: CSVTSSNTEAFF. Written as DNA, the CDR3 is TGCAGCGTTACTAGTTCCAACACTGAAGCTTTCTTT.

This clone has only one observation. V and J are TRBV20-1 and TRBJ1-1; D gene uncertain. Trimming left V 2 bases short and J 6 bases short, with 7 bases between. This CDR3 has 11 amino acids. The V gene's germline CDR1 is DFQATT and CDR2 SNEGSKA (reference sequence). In nucleotides, the CDR3 is TGCAGTGCTAGACCGGACCCTGAAGCTTTCTTT. Translated, it gives CSARPDPEAFF.

This chain links TRBV7-6 with TRBJ2-5; D is possibly TRBD2 (6 bases). CDR3 length: 13 amino acids. V was clipped by 1 base and J by 4 bases, with 7 bases between them. Germline V gene sequence: CDR1 SGHVS, CDR2 FNYEAQ. The CDR3 is CASSLVSGETQYF. The CDR3 nucleotides read TGTGCCAGCAGCTTAGTTAGCGGAGAGACCCAGTACTTC.

This clone was observed a few times. The chain recombines TRBV28 with TRBJ2-1; the match to TRBD1 covers 9 bases. Germline V gene sequence: CDR1 MDHEN, CDR2 SYDVKM. The CDR3 sequence is 15 residues long. Trimming removed 5 bases from V and 4 bases from J; junction bases left unmatched: 6. The CDR3 region has the DNA TGTGCCAGCAGTCCAATCGGGACAGGGTACAATGAGCAGTTCTTC. It translates to CASSPIGTGYNEQFF.

The chain is built from TRBV2 and TRBJ2-7, with D hard to call. CDR3 length equals 13 residues. The V end lost 3 bases, the J end lost 3 bases, and 9 bases lay between the germline ends. Germline V gives CDR1 SNHLY, CDR2 FYNNEI. The CDR3 loop is CASSDVFVYEQYF. In DNA, the CDR3 is TGTGCCAGCAGTGACGTCTTCGTCTACGAGCAGTACTTC.

This clone was recorded a few times. The J gene is TRBJ2-3, the V gene TRBV5-4, with D possibly matching TRBD2 (5 bases). The CDR3 covers 15 residues. Trimming shortened V by 1 base and J by 0 bases, and 9 bases separated the two germline ends. CDR1 SGHNT and CDR2 YYREEE come from the germline V gene (reference sequence). CDR3 loop: CASSLFGGSTDTQYF. The CDR3 DNA sequence: TGTGCCAGCAGCTTGTTCGGCGGGAGCACAGATACGCAGTATTTT. Combining the CDR3 with reference TRBV5-4 and TRBJ2-3 gives the whole variable domain ETGVTQSPTHLIKTRGQQVTLRCSSQSGHNTVSWYQQALGQGPQFIFQYYREEENGRGNFPPRFSGLQFPNYSSELNVNALELDDSALYLCASSLFGGSTDTQYFGPGTRLTVL.

Only a few counts were recorded for this clone. The CDR3 is CASSLIQREGEQFF. The CDR3 coding sequence is TGTGCCAGCAGCTTAATTCAGCGGGAAGGTGAGCAGTTCTTC. The V gene is TRBV7-2, the J gene TRBJ2-1; TRBD2 matches at 7 bases. CDR1 and CDR2 from the germline V gene are SGHTA and FQGNSA. The CDR3 sequence is 14 residues long. The V gene end was trimmed by 2 bases and the J gene end by 9 bases; junction bases not matched to a gene: 7.

Only a few counts were recorded for this clone. CDR3 bases: TGTGCCAGCAGGAAGACAGGGATGGGAGAGACCCAGTACTTC. Translating it yields CASRKTGMGETQYF. This rearrangement joins TRBV7-9 to TRBJ2-5; 7 bases are shared with TRBD1. The CDR3 loop spans 14 amino acids. V was pared by 6 bases and J by 4 bases, with 8 bases of the junction left unmatched. Germline CDR1 is SEHNR and CDR2 is FQNEAQ (reference sequence).

In DNA, the CDR3 is TGTGCCAGCAGTTTTAGTTTTGGGGGGCTAATGAACACTGAAGCTTTCTTT. It specifies CASSFSFGGLMNTEAFF. The chain links TRBV28 to TRBJ1-1; tentatively, D is TRBD1 (6 bases). Trimming took 3 bases from V and 0 from J, leaving 17 bases between them. Germline-derived CDR1 and CDR2 are MDHEN and SYDVKM. This CDR3 has 17 amino acids.

This chain uses TRBV28 with TRBJ2-5; 8 bases fit TRBD2. V shed 0 bases, J shed 1 base, and the junction held 4 bases outside the gene matches. Germline V lookup: CDR1 MDHEN, CDR2 SYDVKM. The CDR3 is 16 amino acids. The CDR3 nucleotides are TGTGCCAGCAGTTTATGGCTAGCGGGTCGCCAAGAGACCCAGTACTTC. This translates into CASSLWLAGRQETQYF.

This clone was found once. This rearrangement joins TRBV29-1 to TRBJ1-1; D not resolved. This CDR3 comprises 15 residues. The germline V and J ends were trimmed by 0 bases and 11 bases, with 22 bases remaining between them. Germline loops: CDR1 SQVTM, CDR2 ANQGSEA. The CDR3, as DNA: TGCAGCGTTGAAGATCAGAGGGTGGTGGGGAAGCGGGCTTTCTTT. It codes for CSVEDQRVVGKRAFF.

This rearrangement joins TRBV2 to TRBJ2-5; a possible D gene is TRBD2 (5 bases). The germline V gene has CDR1 SNHLY and CDR2 FYNNEI. Trimming removed 11 bases from V and 4 bases from J, with 14 bases in between. The length of the CDR3 is 12 residues. CDR3: CASEVGLETQYF. The CDR3 region has the DNA TGTGCCTCCGAGGTAGGACTAGAGACCCAGTACTTC.

This clone has only a few counts. The chain uses TRBV29-1 and TRBJ2-1, with D hard to call. This CDR3 comprises 11 residues. The V end was cut by 2 bases, the J end by 10 bases, with 9 bases between. Per the germline V gene, CDR1 is SQVTM and CDR2 is ANQGSEA. The CDR3 bases are TGCAGCGTTGAATCTGGACGCGAGCAGTTCTTC. Its translation is CSVESGREQFF.

This sequence joins TRBV20-1 and TRBJ2-5; no clear D gene. Germline V gene lookup returns CDR1 DFQATT and CDR2 SNEGSKA (reference sequence). The CDR3 runs 11 residues. Trimming stripped 6 bases from V and 5 bases from J, with 10 bases between. The CDR3 region is CSARPMETQYF. The CDR3 coding sequence is TGCAGTGCGCGGCCCATGGAGACCCAGTACTTC.

This clone was detected only a few times. The chain carries TRBV2 and TRBJ1-5; no firm D call. V was shortened by 6 bases and J by 3 bases, with 12 bases between the two germline ends. This CDR3 spans 14 amino acids. Germline V gene data show CDR1 as SNHLY and CDR2 as FYNNEI. Written as DNA, the CDR3 is TGTGCCAGCAGGGCGGCAGCCGTCAATCAGCCCCAGCATTTT. Residues: CASRAAAVNQPQHF. The whole variable domain, remainder taken from reference TRBV2 and TRBJ1-5, is EPEVTQTPSHQVTQMGQEVILRCVPISNHLYFYWYRQILGQKVEFLVSFYNNEISEKSEIFDDQFSVERPDGSNFTLKIRSTKLEDSAMYFCASRAAAVNQPQHFGDGTRLSIL.

This clone was detected a few times. This chain links TRBV10-3 with TRBJ2-5, with D tentatively TRBD1 (6 bases). The CDR3 length is 12 residues. The germline CDR1 and CDR2 sequences are ENHRY and SYGVKD. V shed 7 bases and J shed 2 bases, with 8 bases lying between them. CDR3 DNA sequence: TGTGCCATCAAGGGGGATCAAGAGACCCAGTACTTC. Its translation is CAIKGDQETQYF.

The V call is TRBV5-1, the J call TRBJ2-1; 7 bases are shared with TRBD2. V dropped 0 bases and J dropped 1; count of bases not matched to a gene: 4. Germline V gene data show CDR1 as SGHRS and CDR2 as YFSETQ. This CDR3 region has 16 residues. CDR3 protein: CASSLEIAGSYNEQFF. For the CDR3, the DNA is TGCGCCAGCAGCTTGGAAATAGCGGGTTCCTACAATGAGCAGTTCTTC.

This clone was seen a handful of times. The sample contains more than one DNA sequence encoding this CDR3. V usage is TRBV5-1 and J usage is TRBJ2-5; D ambiguous. Trimming took off 4 bases at V and 2 bases at J, with 6 bases between the two ends. This CDR3 has 12 residues. Germline loops: CDR1 SGHRS, CDR2 YFSETQ. As DNA, the CDR3 is TGCGCCAGCAGCCTTACGCAAGAGACCCAGTACTTC. This translates into CASSLTQETQYF. The full variable domain, completed using reference TRBV5-1 and TRBJ2-5, is KAGVTQTPRYLIKTRGQQVTLSCSPISGHRSVSWYQQTPGQGLQFLFEYFSETQRNKGNFPGRFSGRQFSNSRSEMNVSTLELGDSALYLCASSLTQETQYFGPGTRLLVL.

This rearrangement joins TRBV7-3 to TRBJ2-5, with D unresolved. Trimming took off 3 bases at V and 1 base at J, with 9 bases between the two ends. Germline V lookup: CDR1 SGHTA, CDR2 FQGTGA. The CDR3 length is 14 residues. CDR3 residues: CASSFTSVQETQYF. The CDR3, as DNA: TGTGCCAGCAGCTTTACGTCTGTCCAAGAGACCCAGTACTTC.

CDR3 region: CASSGRDSYGNIQYF. The CDR3 DNA reads as TGTGCCAGCAGCGGCCGGGACAGTTACGGAAACATTCAGTACTTC. The chain employs TRBV9 and TRBJ2-4; 7 positions agree with TRBD1. Germline loops: CDR1 SGDLS, CDR2 YYNGEE. With 3 bases clipped from V and 6 bases from J, the junction kept 9 bases outside the gene matches. The CDR3 is 15 residues long.

The chain recombines TRBV29-1 with TRBJ1-4, with 7 bases aligning to TRBD1. CDR3 length equals 12 residues. CDR1 SQVTM and CDR2 ANQGSEA come from the germline V gene. V lost 7 bases and J lost 6; bases outside the gene matches: 5. The CDR3 DNA sequence: TGCAGCGCCGGGACAGCGTATGAAAAACTGTTTTTT. It yields the protein CSAGTAYEKLFF. Together with reference TRBV29-1 and TRBJ1-4, the CDR3 gives the full variable domain: SAVISQKPSRDICQRGTSLTIQCQVDSQVTMMFWYRQQPGQSLTLIATANQGSEATYESGFVIDKFPISRPNLTFSTLTVSNMSPEDSSIYLCSAGTAYEKLFFGSGTQLSVL.